The 4 T cell receptor beta chains reported below all come from one sample, sequenced in a study of blood T cell repertoires in COVID-19. Here immunoSEQ multiplex PCR was the method, and the copy in TCRdb shows in-frame clones only, minus some. The sample includes 77,000 or so clones, roughly 80% of them seen just once. Material: peripheral blood. Receptors were obtained from a man under 40 with COVID-19, enrolled during active disease.

The rearrangement uses TRBV19 and TRBJ2-3; tentative D call: TRBD2 (5 bases). Deletions cut 3 bases from V and 4 bases from J, with 14 bases between. CDR3 length: 15 amino acids. The V gene's germline CDR1 is LNHDA and CDR2 SQIVND (reference sequence). CDR3 bases: TGTGCCAGTAGTATGTATCGAGGGAGCGCAGATACGCAGTATTTT. Translating gives CASSMYRGSADTQYF.

This clone was seen a single time. A junction end diverges from the germline sequence, so it may reflect a read error. This chain uses TRBV6-5 with TRBJ1-5, with a tentative D call TRBD1 (5 bases). Germline assignment: CDR1 MNHEY and CDR2 SVGAGI. The CDR3 is made up of 11 amino acids. In DNA, the CDR3 is TGTGCCAGCAGCGAGGAGGGGACTGTTGATTTT. This gives the protein CASSEEGTVDF.

The CDR3 reads CSVATGGYEQYF. The CDR3, as DNA: TGCAGCGTCGCGACAGGGGGTTACGAGCAGTACTTC. The rearrangement joins TRBV29-1 to TRBJ2-7; 9 nucleotides line up with TRBD1. The CDR3 runs to 12 residues. The J segment lost 4 bases and the V segment lost 6 bases, leaving 4 bases of the junction unmatched. The V gene's germline CDR1 is SQVTM and CDR2 ANQGSEA.

This clone was recorded a few times. The rearrangement joins TRBV11-2 to TRBJ1-5; TRBD1 might be the D (5 bases). Germline CDR1 reads SGHAT; CDR2 reads FQNNGV. The CDR3 has 13 amino acids. V was shortened by 1 base and J by 10 bases, with 11 bases between the two germline ends. CDR3 sequence: CASSLGLGGPQHF. In nucleotides, the CDR3 is TGTGCCAGCAGCTTAGGACTCGGGGGACCCCAGCATTTT.